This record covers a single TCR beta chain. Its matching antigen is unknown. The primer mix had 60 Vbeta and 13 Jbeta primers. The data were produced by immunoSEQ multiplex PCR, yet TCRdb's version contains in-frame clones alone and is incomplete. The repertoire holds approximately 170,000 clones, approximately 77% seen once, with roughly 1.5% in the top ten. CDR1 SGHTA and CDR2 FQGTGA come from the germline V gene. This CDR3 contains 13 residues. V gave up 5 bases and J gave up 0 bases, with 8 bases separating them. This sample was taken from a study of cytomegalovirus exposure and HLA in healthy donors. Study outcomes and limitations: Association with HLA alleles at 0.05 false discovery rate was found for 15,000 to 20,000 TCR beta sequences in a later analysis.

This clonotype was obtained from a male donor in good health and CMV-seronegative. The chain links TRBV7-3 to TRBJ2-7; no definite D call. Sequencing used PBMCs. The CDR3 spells CASSPPGSYEQYF. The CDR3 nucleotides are TGTGCCAGCAGCCCCCCGGGCTCCTACGAGCAGTACTTC. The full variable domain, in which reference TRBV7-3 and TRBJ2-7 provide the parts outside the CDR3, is GAGVSQTPSNKVTEKGKYVELRCDPISGHTALYWYRQSLGQGPEFLIYFQGTGAADDSGLPNDRFFAVRPEGSVSTLKIQRTERGDSAVYLCASSPPGSYEQYFGPGTRLTVT.